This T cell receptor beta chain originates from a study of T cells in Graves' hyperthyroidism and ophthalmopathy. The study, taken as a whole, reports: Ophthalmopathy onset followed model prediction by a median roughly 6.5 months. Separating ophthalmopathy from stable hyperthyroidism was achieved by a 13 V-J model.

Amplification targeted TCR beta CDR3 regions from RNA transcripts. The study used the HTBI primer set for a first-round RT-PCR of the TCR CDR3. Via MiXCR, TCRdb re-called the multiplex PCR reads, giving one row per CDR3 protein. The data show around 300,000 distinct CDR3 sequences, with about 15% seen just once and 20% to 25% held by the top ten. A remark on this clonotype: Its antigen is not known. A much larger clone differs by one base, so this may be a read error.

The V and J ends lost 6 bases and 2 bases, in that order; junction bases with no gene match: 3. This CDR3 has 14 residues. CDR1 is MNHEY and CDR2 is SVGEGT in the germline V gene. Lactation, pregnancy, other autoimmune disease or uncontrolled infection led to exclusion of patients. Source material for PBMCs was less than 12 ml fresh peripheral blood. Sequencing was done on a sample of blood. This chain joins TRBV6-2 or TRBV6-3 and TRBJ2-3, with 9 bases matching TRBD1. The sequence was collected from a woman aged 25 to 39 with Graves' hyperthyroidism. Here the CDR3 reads CASSRTGDTDTQYF. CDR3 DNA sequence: TGTGCCAGCAGCAGGACAGGGGACACAGATACGCAGTATTTT.